The T cell receptor beta chain under discussion was sequenced for a study of blood T cell repertoires in COVID-19. Looking at the study overall: From the United States, Italy and Spain came samples of acute and convalescent COVID-19. The analysed material was cDNA or gDNA that came from T cells, B-cell-depleted T cells, or PBMCs.

This clone has only one observation. There are 15 residues in the CDR3. Trimming at V came to 3 bases and at J to 2 bases, leaving 5 bases not matched to a gene. The germline V gene encodes CDR1 LGHNA and CDR2 YSLEER. Authors' processing steps: Amplification of reference gene primers was used by the study to estimate nucleated cell counts. Using immunoSEQ multiplex PCR, the repertoire was profiled, and TCRdb retains in-frame clones only, with some absent. The V and J calls and clone size were taken over from that table, and D and trimming were inferred from the DNA. This table has under 250,000 clones, about 83% appearing once.

The receptor's source is a woman aged 40-49 years with active or convalescent COVID-19. V and J are TRBV4-3 and TRBJ1-2; 8 bases map to TRBD1. The sequencing input was peripheral blood. Here the CDR3 reads CASSHTNRGNYGYTF. CDR3 coding DNA: TGCGCCAGCAGCCACACAAACAGGGGGAACTATGGCTACACCTTC.